The 6 T cell receptor beta chains listed next were all sequenced from one sample in a study of blood T cell repertoires in COVID-19 (dated by TCRdb to the early 2020s). The protocol used for the library was the immunoSEQ multiplex PCR assay. TCRdb retrieved this table from immuneACCESS and kept in-frame rearrangements only. Not all clones are present; in checked studies, unresolved V genes account for under half, and no reason is known for the remainder. The sample table lists a few hundred thousand clones, around 88% of them with a count of one. Approximately 6.6% of the sample belongs to the ten largest clones. Sequenced material: peripheral blood. These receptors came from a woman under 40 who had recovered from COVID-19.

The chain couples TRBV27 to TRBJ2-7; TRBD2 aligns across 9 bases. Per the germline V gene, CDR1 is MNHEY and CDR2 is SMNVEV (reference sequence). The CDR3 covers 16 residues. The V and J ends lost 1 base and 2 bases, in that order; junction bases with no gene match: 6. The CDR3 nucleotides are TGTGCCAGCAGTTTATTGCCAGCGGGGGGTACCTACGAGCAGTACTTC. Translation: CASSLLPAGGTYEQYF.

The chain combines TRBV27 with TRBJ1-2; D ambiguous. From germline, CDR1 is MNHEY and CDR2 SMNVEV (reference sequence). V was cut by 5 bases and J by 4 bases, with 11 bases left in between. CDR3 length: 13 residues. CDR3 amino acids: CASSLSGFYGYTF. CDR3 DNA: TGTGCCAGCAGTCTGTCTGGCTTCTATGGCTACACCTTC.

The chain recombines TRBV24-1 with TRBJ2-2, with a tentative D call TRBD1 (5 bases). The CDR3 contains 16 residues. V lost 0 bases and J 1 base, leaving 8 bases between the germline ends. Per germline, CDR1 KGHDR and CDR2 SFDVKD. The CDR3 DNA sequence: TGTGCCACCAGTGATTTGGAGACAGAGAACACCGGGGAGCTGTTTTTT. Translating it yields CATSDLETENTGELFF.

The rearrangement uses TRBV11-2 and TRBJ2-1, with D possibly being TRBD1 (5 bases). The germline gives CDR1 SGHAT, CDR2 FQNNGV. This CDR3 comprises 15 residues. The V end was cut by 3 bases, the J end by 0 bases, with 9 bases between. The CDR3 DNA sequence: TGTGCCAGCAGCTTGACAGATCCCTCCTACAATGAGCAGTTCTTC. This sequence encodes CASSLTDPSYNEQFF.

The V call is TRBV19, the J call TRBJ1-5; D is perhaps TRBD1 (6 bases). CDR1 is LNHDA and CDR2 is SQIVND in the germline V gene (reference sequence). The CDR3 runs 15 residues. V lost 8 bases to trimming and J lost 7 bases, with 21 bases between them. CDR3: CASSREGERKQPQHF. The CDR3 DNA follows: TGTGCCAGTTCCCGGGAGGGGGAGAGGAAACAGCCCCAGCATTTT.

V usage is TRBV9 and J usage is TRBJ1-4; no reliable D call. CDR3 size: 15 residues. From germline, CDR1 is SGDLS and CDR2 YYNGEE. V was cut by 3 bases and J by 3 bases, with 12 bases left in between. Here the CDR3 reads CASSATGLANEKLFF. For the CDR3, the DNA is TGTGCCAGCAGCGCCACCGGGTTAGCTAATGAAAAACTGTTTTTT. Variable domain in full (rest from reference TRBV9 and TRBJ1-4): DSGVTQTPKHLITATGQRVTLRCSPRSGDLSVYWYQQSLDQGLQFLIQYYNGEERAKGNILERFSAQQFPDLHSELNLSSLELGDSALYFCASSATGLANEKLFFGSGTQLSVL.